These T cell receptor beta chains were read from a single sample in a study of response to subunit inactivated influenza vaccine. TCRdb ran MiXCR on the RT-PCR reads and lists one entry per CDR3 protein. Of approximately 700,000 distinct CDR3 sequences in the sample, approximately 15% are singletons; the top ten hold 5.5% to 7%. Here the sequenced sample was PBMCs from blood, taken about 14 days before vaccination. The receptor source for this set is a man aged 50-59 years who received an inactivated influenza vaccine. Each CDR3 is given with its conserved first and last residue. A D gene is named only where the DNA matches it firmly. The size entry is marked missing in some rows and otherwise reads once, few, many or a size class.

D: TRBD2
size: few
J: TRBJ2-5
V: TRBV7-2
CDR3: CASRLAGGETQYF
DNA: TGTGCCAGCAGACTAGCGGGCGGAGAGACCCAGTACTTC

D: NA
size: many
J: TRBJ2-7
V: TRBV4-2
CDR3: CASSQDLAGWYEQYF
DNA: TGTGCCAGCAGCCAAGATCTGGCAGGGTGGTACGAGCAGTACTTC

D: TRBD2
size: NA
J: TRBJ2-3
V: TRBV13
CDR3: CASSRPQTSGLTDTQYF
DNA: TGTGCCAGCAGCAGGCCTCAGACTAGCGGCCTCACAGATACGCAGTATTTT

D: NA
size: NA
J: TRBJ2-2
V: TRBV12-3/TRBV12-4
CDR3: CASSFIRSGELFF
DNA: TGTGCCAGCAGTTTTATTCGTTCCGGGGAGCTGTTTTTT

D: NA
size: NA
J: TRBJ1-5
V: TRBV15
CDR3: CATSRDSRGSYSNQPQHF
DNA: TGTGCCACCAGCAGAGATAGTCGGGGCTCCTATAGCAATCAGCCCCAGCATTTT

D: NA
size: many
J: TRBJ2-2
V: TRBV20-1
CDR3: CSARDMNTGELFF
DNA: TGCAGTGCCCGGGACATGAACACCGGGGAGCTGTTTTTT

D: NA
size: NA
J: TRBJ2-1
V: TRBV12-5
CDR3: CASGPGPSDEQFF
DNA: TGTGCTAGTGGTCCTGGACCCTCGGATGAGCAGTTCTTC

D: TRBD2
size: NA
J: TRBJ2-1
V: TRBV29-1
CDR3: CSVNLLGGLAGKRYPYNEQFF
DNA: TGCAGCGTTAATCTCCTGGGCGGGCTAGCGGGAAAGCGGTACCCCTACAATGAGCAGTTCTTC

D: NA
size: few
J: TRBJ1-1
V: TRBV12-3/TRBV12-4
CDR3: CASRPGGVTEAFF
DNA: TGTGCCAGCAGGCCAGGAGGGGTCACTGAAGCTTTCTTT

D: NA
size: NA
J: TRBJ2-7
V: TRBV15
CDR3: CATSRDSEAGFRPYEQYF
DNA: TGTGCCACCAGCAGAGATTCTGAGGCAGGGTTCAGGCCTTACGAGCAGTACTTC

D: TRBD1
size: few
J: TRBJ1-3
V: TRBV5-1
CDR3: CASNRGDSGNTIYF
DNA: TGCGCCAGCAACAGGGGGGATTCTGGAAACACCATATATTTT

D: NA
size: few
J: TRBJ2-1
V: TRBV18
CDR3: CASSPPGLINNEQFF
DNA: TGTGCCAGCTCACCACCCGGGCTGATTAACAATGAGCAGTTCTTC

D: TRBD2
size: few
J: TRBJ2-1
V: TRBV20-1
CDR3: CSARAVRTSGNNEQFF
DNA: TGCAGTGCTAGAGCCGTCAGGACTAGCGGAAACAATGAGCAGTTCTTC

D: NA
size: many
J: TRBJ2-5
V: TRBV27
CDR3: CASSRWDKETQYF
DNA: TGTGCCAGCAGTCGGTGGGACAAAGAGACCCAGTACTTC

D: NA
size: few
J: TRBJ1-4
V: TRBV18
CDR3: CASSRDQGEKLFF
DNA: TGTGCCAGCTCCCGGGACCAAGGGGAAAAACTGTTTTTT

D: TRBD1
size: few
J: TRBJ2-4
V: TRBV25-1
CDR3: CASRGTGVAKNIQYF
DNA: TGTGCCAGCAGGGGGACAGGGGTAGCCAAAAACATTCAGTACTTC

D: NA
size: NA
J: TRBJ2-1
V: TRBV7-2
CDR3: CASSTGVGEIRDEQFF
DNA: TGTGCCAGCAGCACAGGCGTGGGAGAAATCAGAGATGAGCAGTTCTTC

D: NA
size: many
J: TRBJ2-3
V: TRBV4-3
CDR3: CASSQESTSIGTDTQYF
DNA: TGCGCCAGCAGCCAAGAGTCGACGTCAATTGGCACAGATACGCAGTATTTT

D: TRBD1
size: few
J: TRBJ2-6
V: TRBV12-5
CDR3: CASGPDRGSGANVLTF
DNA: TGTGCTAGTGGTCCGGACAGGGGGAGTGGGGCCAACGTCCTGACTTTC

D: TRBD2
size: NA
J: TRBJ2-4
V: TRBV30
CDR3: CAWSVRGRVAKNIQYF
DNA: TGTGCCTGGAGTGTACGAGGGAGGGTAGCCAAAAACATTCAGTACTTC

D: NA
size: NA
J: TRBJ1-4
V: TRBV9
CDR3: CASSPRPDLNEKLFF
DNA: TGTGCCAGCAGCCCCCGGCCTGACCTTAATGAAAAACTGTTTTTT

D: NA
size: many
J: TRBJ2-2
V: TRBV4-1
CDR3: CASSSPGTNTGELFF
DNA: TGCGCCAGCAGCTCCCCGGGAACGAACACCGGGGAGCTGTTTTTT

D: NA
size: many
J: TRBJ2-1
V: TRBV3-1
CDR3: CASSQEQGVGEQFF
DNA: TGTGCCAGCAGCCAAGAACAAGGGGTAGGCGAGCAGTTCTTC

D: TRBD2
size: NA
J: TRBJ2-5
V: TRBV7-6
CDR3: CASRRTSGGETQYF
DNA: TGTGCCAGCAGGCGGACTAGCGGGGGGGAGACCCAGTACTTC

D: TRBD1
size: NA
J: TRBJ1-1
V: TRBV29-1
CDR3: CSVLTGMVNTEAFF
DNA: TGCAGCGTCTTGACAGGGATGGTGAACACTGAAGCTTTCTTT

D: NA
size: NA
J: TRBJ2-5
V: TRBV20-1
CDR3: CSADKSLRVKETQYF
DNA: TGCAGTGCCGATAAGAGCTTAAGGGTTAAGGAGACCCAGTACTTC

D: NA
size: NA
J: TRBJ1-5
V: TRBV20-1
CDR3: CSALVRGGQPQHF
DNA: TGCAGTGCTCTGGTCAGGGGAGGTCAGCCCCAGCATTTT

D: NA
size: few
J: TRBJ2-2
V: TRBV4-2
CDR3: CASSQDDLLLAGIGELFF
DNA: TGTGCCAGCAGCCAAGATGATTTGCTCCTGGCGGGAATCGGGGAGCTGTTTTTT

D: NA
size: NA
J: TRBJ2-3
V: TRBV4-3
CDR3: CASSQAPGPVVTDTQYF
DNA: TGCGCCAGCAGCCAAGCACCGGGTCCCGTGGTCACAGATACGCAGTATTTT

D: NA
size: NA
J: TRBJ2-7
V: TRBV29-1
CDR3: CSVVGISGLYEQYF
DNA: TGCAGCGTCGTGGGGATAAGCGGACTCTACGAGCAGTACTTC

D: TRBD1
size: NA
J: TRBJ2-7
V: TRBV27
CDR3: CASSFPSTGGEQYF
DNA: TGTGCCAGCAGTTTCCCCTCGACAGGGGGAGAGCAGTACTTC

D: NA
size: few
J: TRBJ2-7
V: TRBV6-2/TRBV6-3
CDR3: CASSGTYEQYF
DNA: TGTGCCAGCAGTGGAACCTACGAGCAGTACTTC